The TCR beta chain described here comes from a study of chemoradiotherapy in HPV16-positive cancers. Some clones are missing from TCRdb's copy, which holds only in-frame ones; the method was immunoSEQ multiplex PCR. The repertoire includes approximately 4,000 clones, roughly 94% of them detected once, and around 3.9% sits in the top ten. Samples were taken several times over chemoradiotherapy. Sequenced here: tumor tissue, sampled from a patient who underwent chemoradiotherapy. The sequence derives from a human donor with HPV-associated anogenital cancer.

CDR3 sequence reads: CASKIGDLPNEKLFF. For the CDR3, the DNA is TGCGCCAGCAAGATAGGGGACCTACCTAATGAAAAACTGTTTTTT. The rearrangement joins TRBV5-1 to TRBJ1-4; possibly TRBD1 for D (5 bases). From germline, CDR1 is SGHRS and CDR2 YFSETQ. The CDR3 totals 15 residues. Trimming stripped 6 bases from V and 3 bases from J, with 15 bases between. The full variable domain, completed using reference TRBV5-1 and TRBJ1-4, is KAGVTQTPRYLIKTRGQQVTLSCSPISGHRSVSWYQQTPGQGLQFLFEYFSETQRNKGNFPGRFSGRQFSNSRSEMNVSTLELGDSALYLCASKIGDLPNEKLFFGSGTQLSVL.